This T cell receptor beta chain was sequenced in a study of regulatory T cells in long-lasting Graves disease. Findings and caveats of the study: Blood alone, not thyroid tissue, was studied.

In building TCR beta libraries, iRepertoire HTBI primers were used together with Arm-PCR of CDR3 regions. Each CDR3 protein is one row after TCRdb ran MiXCR on the multiplex PCR reads. The table lists hundreds of thousands of distinct CDR3 sequences, about 15% of them singletons, with around a tenth in the top ten. The sample holds many counts of this clonotype. Its antigen remains unknown. Germline V gene data show CDR1 as ENHRY and CDR2 as SYGVKD. The V gene lost 10 bases and the J gene lost 8 bases, with 15 bases spanning the gap. This CDR3 region has 11 residues. As for time point: newly diagnosed GD, antithyroid drugs for less than 3 months. From RNA extracted from PBMCs, the TCR library was made. Peripheral blood, 7 to 9.5 milliliters of it, was drawn into EDTA tubes. The sample was also reused in another study, on T cells in Graves' hyperthyroidism and ophthalmopathy. From that report: Graves' hyperthyroidism showing no ophthalmopathy progression within 18 months was considered stable. During a first-round RT-PCR of the TCR CDR3, the HTBI primer set was used.

The clonotype originates from a woman younger than 45 with Graves disease. V usage is TRBV10-3 and J usage is TRBJ2-7, with TRBD1 as a possible D gene (6 bases). Sequences were derived from peripheral blood mononuclear cells (PBMCs), sampled at new diagnosis, from a patient treated with antithyroid drugs. The CDR3 bases are TGTGCCACCGGGACAACTGAGCAGCAGTACTTC. Translation: CATGTTEQQYF.